This T cell receptor beta chain was sequenced for a study of blood T cell repertoires in COVID-19 (dated by TCRdb to about 2020). For context, the study as a whole: Samples covering the acute and convalescent phases of COVID-19 were provided by collaborators in the United States, Italy and Spain. The material from the prospective study consisted of cDNA or gDNA derived from T cells, B-cell-depleted T cells, or PBMCs. Subjects who had been exposed to COVID-19, were actively infected with it, or had recovered from it provided the deeply sampled blood TCRbeta repertoires that made up the dataset. The repertoires were released in a freely available public database intended as a resource for research on the immune response to SARS-CoV-2. The samples were drawn from two sources: the first 160 participants of the ongoing ImmuneRACE study, and some 1,300 subjects contributed by 6 global collaborators. Nearly every sample came with metadata listing a de-identified subject ID, COVID-19 status, age in years and sex. Where available, HLA class I and class II types were obtained from metadata supplied by the sample provider rather than from assay-based typing. Findings and caveats that apply to the study as a whole: The amount of clinical and demographic metadata varied by source and participant and was provided uncurated.

A remark on this clone: Its specific antigen is unknown. Per-base qualities were not stored, and no clone one base away is much larger.

Whole blood was collected in K2EDTA tubes by collaborating institutions according to the institutions' own protocols. Collaborator samples were shipped for TCRbeta analysis as frozen whole blood, isolated PBMCs, or DNA extracted from either sample type. TCRbeta CDR3 regions were amplified from genomic DNA by means of the immunoSEQ Assay, a bias-controlled multiplex PCR. The original methods were these. Within the assay, amplification of reference gene primers was used to estimate how many nucleated cells each sample contained. To quantify the absolute abundance of each unique TCRbeta CDR3 rearrangement, sequence reads were collapsed and filtered. Productive Simpson clonality was computed per sample as the square root of Simpson's diversity index over productive rearrangements. The table comes from immuneACCESS by way of TCRdb, which keeps in-frame sequences with V and J called. Part of the clones is missing from these tables; in studies checked, under half for an unresolved V gene and the rest for unknown reasons. Clonal size and the V and J genes are those of that table, whereas D and trimming came from the DNA. For this sample the table gives about 150,000 clones, of which 84% were detected only once. The top ten constitute 4.8% of the sample.

V loses 4 bases, J loses 3 bases, and the germline ends lie 3 bases apart. The CDR3 measures 12 amino acids from cysteine to phenylalanine. Only CDR3 DNA remains: 36 bases, in frame from the first base. The germline V gene sets CDR1 to SGHTA and CDR2 to FQGTGA. Recombination connected TRBV7-3 to TRBJ2-2; no confident D gene assignment can be made. The clonotype comes from a human donor in a cohort sampled during active COVID-19. Source material: peripheral blood. The CDR3 region has the sequence CASSSYTGELFF. The DNA sequence reads TGTGCCAGCAGCTCCTACACCGGGGAGCTGTTTTTT.